A single sample is the source of the 17 T cell receptor beta chains below, sequenced in a study of technical replicates of blood from several donors. The method was immunoSEQ multiplex PCR; TCRdb's version includes in-frame clones alone and lacks a portion of them. The sample has over 75,000 clones, approximately 94% seen once; the top ten hold approximately 0.22%. Source material: T cells isolated from PBMCs. All receptors derive from a human donor in good health.

The chain combines TRBV11-2 with TRBJ1-1; D is unclear. Germline CDR1 is SGHAT and CDR2 is FQNNGV. Between the trimmed V and J ends, which lost 3 bases and 1 base, there was a span of 6 bases. This CDR3 is 13 amino acids long. The CDR3 sequence: CASSFVGNTEAFF. CDR3 in DNA: TGTGCCAGCAGCTTCGTCGGGAACACTGAAGCTTTCTTT. The whole variable domain, remainder taken from reference TRBV11-2 and TRBJ1-1, is EAGVAQSPRYKIIEKRQSVAFWCNPISGHATLYWYQQILGQGPKLLIQFQNNGVVDDSQLPKDRFSAERLKGVDSTLKIQPAKLEDSAVYLCASSFVGNTEAFFGQGTRLTVV.

The chain employs TRBV9 and TRBJ2-7; TRBD2 agrees at 7 bases. The CDR3 is made up of 14 amino acids. Germline V gene data show CDR1 as SGDLS and CDR2 as YYNGEE. V lost 0 bases to trimming and J lost 6 bases; unmatched junction nucleotides: 6. CDR3 amino acids: CASSVAGGGGEQYF. CDR3 nucleotide sequence: TGTGCCAGCAGCGTAGCTGGCGGGGGTGGCGAGCAGTACTTC.

This sequence joins TRBV11-2 and TRBJ2-2, with D tentatively TRBD1 (6 bases). The V and J ends lost 0 bases and 5 bases respectively, with 10 bases between them. The CDR3 is 15 amino acids. Germline V lookup: CDR1 SGHAT, CDR2 FQNNGV. CDR3 region: CASSLDRQGTGELFF. The DNA of the CDR3 is TGTGCCAGCAGCTTAGATCGGCAGGGGACCGGGGAGCTGTTTTTT. The variable domain in full, with the rest retrieved from reference TRBV11-2 and TRBJ2-2, is EAGVAQSPRYKIIEKRQSVAFWCNPISGHATLYWYQQILGQGPKLLIQFQNNGVVDDSQLPKDRFSAERLKGVDSTLKIQPAKLEDSAVYLCASSLDRQGTGELFFGEGSRLTVL.

The gene calls are TRBV7-6 and TRBJ2-7; D may be TRBD1 (6 bases). Looked up from germline, CDR1 is SGHVS and CDR2 is FNYEAQ. V was cut by 4 bases and J by 5 bases, with 27 bases left in between. The CDR3 spans 18 residues. CDR3 sequence reads: CASSYLTFGMGSGDEQYF. The CDR3 nucleotides are TGTGCCAGCAGCTATCTCACCTTCGGGATGGGTTCAGGGGACGAGCAGTACTTC.

The CDR3 sequence is CASSLTTRDSYNEQFF. CDR3 in DNA: TGTGCCAGCAGCTTAACTACCCGGGACAGTTACAATGAGCAGTTCTTC. The chain has TRBV7-3 and TRBJ2-1, with 7 bases that match TRBD1. There are 16 residues in the CDR3. Per germline, CDR1 SGHTA and CDR2 FQGTGA. With V trimmed by 0 bases and J by 4 bases, 6 bases remained unmatched. Full variable domain (outside the CDR3, taken from reference TRBV7-3 and TRBJ2-1): GAGVSQTPSNKVTEKGKYVELRCDPISGHTALYWYRQSLGQGPEFLIYFQGTGAADDSGLPNDRFFAVRPEGSVSTLKIQRTERGDSAVYLCASSLTTRDSYNEQFFGPGTRLTVL.

The chain is built from TRBV7-9 and TRBJ2-7, with D possibly matching TRBD2 (6 bases). CDR1 is SEHNR, CDR2 FQNEAQ, per germline (reference sequence). V lost 3 bases, J lost 1 base, and 10 bases lay in between. The CDR3 length is 14 residues. DNA for the CDR3: TGTGCCAGCAGCTTGCGGGGAGGATCCTACGAGCAGTACTTC. Translating gives CASSLRGGSYEQYF.

This chain links TRBV6-1 with TRBJ1-2; D is uncertain. Trimming shortened V by 1 base and J by 4 bases, and 13 bases separated the two germline ends. CDR1 MNHNS and CDR2 SASEGT come from the germline V gene. The CDR3 consists of 15 residues. The CDR3 loop is CASSEGEGYGYGYTF. For the CDR3, the DNA is TGTGCCAGCAGTGAAGGTGAGGGCTATGGCTATGGCTACACCTTC.

The rearrangement uses TRBV5-1 and TRBJ2-1, with TRBD2 identical over 12 bases. Germline loops: CDR1 SGHRS, CDR2 YFSETQ. The CDR3 spans 15 residues. After removal of 4 bases from V and 8 bases from J, the junction contained 7 bases not matched to a gene. CDR3 DNA: TGCGCCAGCAGCCTGACTAGCGGGAGCAGCTATGAGCAGTTCTTC. Its protein product is CASSLTSGSSYEQFF.

The rearrangement joins TRBV19 to TRBJ1-1, with TRBD1 matching over 7 bases. Germline values: CDR1 LNHDA, CDR2 SQIVND (reference sequence). The CDR3 consists of 16 residues. The V and J ends lost 5 bases and 1 base, in that order; junction bases with no gene match: 10. CDR3 amino acids: CASSHPRTGQNTEAFF. In nucleotides, the CDR3 is TGTGCCAGTAGTCACCCACGGACAGGACAGAACACTGAAGCTTTCTTT.

The chain carries TRBV11-2 and TRBJ1-2; D is unresolved. This CDR3 region has 17 residues. The V and J ends lost 0 bases and 3 bases respectively, with 17 bases between them. Germline V lookup: CDR1 SGHAT, CDR2 FQNNGV. CDR3 sequence (DNA): TGTGCCAGCAGCTTAGACGACTTGGCCACCTTGCACTATGGCTACACCTTC. Protein: CASSLDDLATLHYGYTF.

This chain links TRBV9 with TRBJ2-7; 10 nucleotides match TRBD2. The CDR3 loop spans 15 amino acids. V shed 0 bases and J 7 bases; nucleotides not matched to a gene: 7. CDR1 and CDR2 from the germline V gene are SGDLS and YYNGEE. The CDR3 coding sequence is TGTGCCAGCAGCGTAGAAGCGGGGGGGCGTCGGGAGCAGTACTTC. Its translation: CASSVEAGGRREQYF. The full variable domain, rest sourced from reference TRBV9 and TRBJ2-7, is DSGVTQTPKHLITATGQRVTLRCSPRSGDLSVYWYQQSLDQGLQFLIQYYNGEERAKGNILERFSAQQFPDLHSELNLSSLELGDSALYFCASSVEAGGRREQYFGPGTRLTVT.

The rearrangement links TRBV19 to TRBJ1-2, with 7 bases identical to TRBD1. The ends lost 2 bases at V and 4 bases at J; junction bases unmatched: 1. CDR1 and CDR2 (germline): LNHDA, SQIVND (reference sequence). The CDR3 has 13 residues. The CDR3 bases are TGTGCCAGTAGTATAAGGGACAGCTATGGCTACACCTTC. Its translation is CASSIRDSYGYTF.

The CDR3 spells CASSVSGGGELFF. The CDR3 DNA is TGTGCCAGCAGCGTGTCCGGGGGCGGGGAGCTGTTTTTT. The chain carries TRBV9 and TRBJ2-2, with D perhaps matching TRBD2 (6 bases). This CDR3 comprises 13 residues. In germline, CDR1 is SGDLS, CDR2 YYNGEE. With 2 bases removed from V and 7 bases from J, the gap between germline ends came to 9 bases.

The chain has TRBV19 and TRBJ2-6; D is possibly TRBD1 (6 bases). Germline V gene data show CDR1 as LNHDA and CDR2 as SQIVND (reference sequence). The ends were cut back, 3 bases at V and 4 bases at J, with 22 bases in the middle. The CDR3 totals 19 residues. The CDR3 reads CASSIPGQQAPEGANVLTF. The CDR3, as DNA: TGTGCCAGTAGTATCCCTGGACAGCAAGCTCCCGAGGGGGCCAACGTCCTGACTTTC.

The chain uses TRBV6-1 and TRBJ2-1; D is unclear. Germline V lookup: CDR1 MNHNS, CDR2 SASEGT. The CDR3 is 12 amino acids. Trimming removed 5 bases from V and 5 bases from J, with 7 bases in between. CDR3 DNA: TGTGCCAGCAGTTCTGTAAACAATGAGCAGTTCTTC. This translates into CASSSVNNEQFF.

The V call is TRBV14, the J call TRBJ1-4; D might be TRBD1 (6 bases). Germline CDR1 and CDR2: SGHDN and FVKESK. V lost 1 base, J lost 9 bases, and 15 bases lay in between. The CDR3 is 15 amino acids. The CDR3: CASSQVAGVNQKLFF. CDR3 DNA sequence: TGTGCCAGCAGCCAAGTGGCAGGGGTGAATCAAAAACTGTTTTTT. The full variable domain, with the rest looked up from reference TRBV14 and TRBJ1-4, is EAGVTQFPSHSVIEKGQTVTLRCDPISGHDNLYWYRRVMGKEIKFLLHFVKESKQDESGMPNNRFLAERTGGTYSTLKVQPAELEDSGVYFCASSQVAGVNQKLFFGSGTQLSVL.

This rearrangement joins TRBV10-1 to TRBJ2-2, with TRBD1 as a possible D gene (6 bases). V was cut by 2 bases and J by 5 bases, with 9 bases left in between. Germline values: CDR1 WNHNN, CDR2 SYGVQD (reference sequence). CDR3 size: 14 residues. The chain's CDR3 is CASSETGLTGELFF. The CDR3 bases are TGCGCCAGCAGTGAGACAGGGTTGACCGGGGAGCTGTTTTTT.